The clone carrying this TCR beta chain was counted only a few times. Its antigen remains unidentified. Peripheral blood genomic DNA, not sorted cells or RNA, was the template. The data belong to a study of T cell repertoires in aging, cancer and after chemotherapy. CDR1 is KGHSH and CDR2 is LQKENI in the germline V gene. This CDR3 has 15 residues. Trimming removed 0 bases from V and 3 bases from J; junction bases left unmatched: 0. Findings and caveats of the study: In healthy donors, age-related TCR diversity loss mainly reflected lost richness. Rebound thymic output was suggested by rising median generation probability during chemotherapy in each cancer cohort.

A mixed TRB-A/B primer pool amplified rearranged TRB by multiplex touch-down PCR. A single record per CDR3 protein comes from TCRdb applying MiXCR to the multiplex PCR reads. The table shows 5,000 to 8,000 distinct CDR3 sequences, with around 30% occurring only once. Sequenced input: blood. The sequence was collected from a human donor with a blood cancer. V is TRBV18 and J is TRBJ2-7; 12 bases agree with TRBD2. DNA of the CDR3: TGTGCCAGCTCACCACCGACTAGCGGGGGCTACGAGCAGTACTTC. Translation: CASSPPTSGGYEQYF.